Below, one T cell receptor beta chain is given with its context. These data are taken from a study of cytomegalovirus exposure and HLA in healthy donors. Germline assignment: CDR1 SGHNT and CDR2 YYREEE (reference sequence). This CDR3 contains 15 residues. V shed 1 base and J 5 bases; nucleotides not matched to a gene: 3. Both 60 Vbeta primers and 13 Jbeta primers went into the PCR. Generated by immunoSEQ multiplex PCR, the TCRdb table keeps only in-frame clones and is missing some. The sample has some 210,000 clones, about 77% seen once; the top ten hold roughly 2%. V gene TRBV5-4 combines with J gene TRBJ2-1, with 10 bases that match TRBD2. This receptor was identified in a woman in her 30s in good health and CMV-seropositive. Sequenced sample: PBMCs. The chain's CDR3 is CASSLTSGDHNEQFF. DNA for the CDR3: TGTGCCAGCAGCTTGACTAGCGGGGACCACAATGAGCAGTTCTTC.